The table lists the clone carrying this TCR beta chain with a few counts. The antigen is undetermined. CDR1 is MNHNS and CDR2 is SASEGT in the germline V gene. This CDR3 comprises 19 residues. V lost 3 bases and J lost 0, with 23 bases in between. This record belongs to a study of T cells in Graves' hyperthyroidism and ophthalmopathy. Extraction of PBMCs used roughly 9.4 ml of fresh peripheral blood. The study, taken as a whole, reports: Researchers report that a 13 V-J model separated ophthalmopathy from stable hyperthyroidism.

Amplified TCR beta CDR3 regions derived from RNA transcripts. Initially, a first-round RT-PCR of the TCR CDR3 employed the HTBI primer set. TCRdb re-analysed the multiplex PCR reads in MiXCR, keeping a single row per CDR3 protein. The table has roughly 420,000 distinct CDR3 sequences, about an eighth seen once. The sequenced sample consisted of blood. The chain carries TRBV6-1 and TRBJ1-1; D perhaps matches TRBD1 (5 bases). This receptor was identified in a young woman with Graves' hyperthyroidism. CDR3 residues: CASSDQRGGKEKVNTEAFF. The CDR3 DNA follows: TGTGCCAGCAGTGATCAAAGGGGCGGCAAGGAGAAAGTGAACACTGAAGCTTTCTTT.